The clone carrying this T cell receptor beta chain was seen a few times. Its specificity is not known. The source of the sample is a study of CD8+ T cells in alopecia areata. Overall study context: For 6 to 18 months, tofacitinib was taken, and 6 months off drug followed.

In each case, RNA was isolated and then reverse transcribed into cDNA as the sequencing template. Data came from immunoSEQ multiplex PCR; TCRdb stores just in-frame clones and leaves some out. Seen here are hundreds of thousands of clones, 35% to 40% observed once, and the top ten hold 0.48%. Treatment denoted: oral pan-JAK inhibitor, 5-10 mg twice daily. Researchers gathered lesional scalp punch biopsies and peripheral blood from patients with alopecia areata. Study-wide results and caveats: Amid tofacitinib therapy, many expanded lesional clones stayed present in scalp and blood. Clonality exceeded that of normal scalp in lesional scalp, most notably in alopecia totalis/universalis.

Trimming took 3 bases from V and 7 from J, leaving 15 bases between them. The CDR3 sequence is 13 residues long. Germline assignment: CDR1 GTSNPN and CDR2 SVGIG (reference sequence). The sample in question was CD4+ T cells sorted from blood, obtained between weeks 30 and 35, from a patient treated with tofacitinib. This TCR came from a human donor with alopecia areata. This sequence joins TRBV30 and TRBJ1-2; D might be TRBD1 (6 bases). Here the CDR3 DNA reads TGTGCCTGGAGGACCTCAGGGGTTGGTGGCTACACCTTC. Encoded protein: CAWRTSGVGGYTF.